The present TCR beta chain was sequenced within a study of cytomegalovirus exposure and HLA in healthy donors. The PCR employed 60 Vbeta primers together with 13 Jbeta primers. Sequenced by immunoSEQ multiplex PCR; TCRdb stores in-frame clones only, minus some. This table holds some 80,000 clones, around 76% found once. CDR1 is LNHDA, CDR2 SQIVND, per germline (reference sequence). There are 17 residues in the CDR3. Germline trimming cut 5 bases from V and 0 bases from J; bases unmatched to any gene: 12. The gene calls are TRBV19 and TRBJ1-1; the match to TRBD1 covers 7 bases. The sequenced material came from PBMCs. The TCR was taken from a man aged 40-49 years in good health and CMV-seronegative. The DNA of the CDR3 is TGTGCCAGTAGTTTATACTTCGCCGGGACAGTGAACACTGAAGCTTTCTTT. Translated, it gives CASSLYFAGTVNTEAFF.